Shown below are 29 T cell receptor beta chains from a single sample sequenced in a study of control samples from healthy donors and cancer patients. Profiled with immunoSEQ multiplex PCR; TCRdb holds only in-frame clones, not every one. This sample has 95,000 to 100,000 clones, with roughly 90% found just once. The specimen sequenced was blood. The receptors were sampled from a man aged 25-45 years in good health.

The chain combines TRBV7-2 with TRBJ1-1; D is undetermined. Trimming stripped 5 bases from V and 0 bases from J, with 7 bases between. Per the germline V gene, CDR1 is SGHTA and CDR2 is FQGNSA. The CDR3 is made up of 13 amino acids. This chain's CDR3 is CASSATVNTEAFF. CDR3 DNA: TGTGCCAGCAGCGCCACTGTGAACACTGAAGCTTTCTTT.

The chain combines TRBV9 with TRBJ1-5; D gene ambiguous. The CDR3 has 13 residues. Germline V gives CDR1 SGDLS, CDR2 YYNGEE. V lost 0 bases and J 7 bases, leaving 8 bases between the germline ends. The DNA of the CDR3 is TGTGCCAGCAGCGTAGATGTCGGCCAGCCCCAGCATTTT. Translation: CASSVDVGQPQHF.

This chain links TRBV5-4 with TRBJ1-6; TRBD1 agrees at 7 bases. Germline assignment: CDR1 SGHNT and CDR2 YYREEE (reference sequence). CDR3 size: 14 residues. J was trimmed by 13 bases and V by 4 bases; bases with no gene match: 11. Here the CDR3 DNA reads TGTGCCAGCAGCCCTGGGACAGAGGGTGGCCCCCTCCACTTT. This sequence encodes CASSPGTEGGPLHF.

The chain carries TRBV10-3 and TRBJ1-6, with D unresolved. This CDR3 has 14 residues. CDR1 and CDR2 from the germline V gene are ENHRY and SYGVKD. V shed 8 bases and J shed 0 bases, with 8 bases lying between them. The CDR3 nucleotides read TGTGCCATCGGAGAGAGCTCCTATAATTCACCCCTCCACTTT. This gives the protein CAIGESSYNSPLHF.

V usage is TRBV27 and J usage is TRBJ1-1, with D unclear. The CDR3 extends over 14 amino acids. Germline V gives CDR1 MNHEY, CDR2 SMNVEV (reference sequence). V gave up 1 base and J gave up 1 base, with 7 bases separating them. The CDR3 region has the DNA TGTGCCAGCAGTTTATATGATCGGAACACTGAAGCTTTCTTT. Amino acid sequence: CASSLYDRNTEAFF.

The rearrangement uses TRBV6-5 and TRBJ1-5, with D hard to call. This CDR3 has 15 residues. Trimming pared 0 bases from V and 0 bases from J, leaving 6 bases between. Per the germline V gene, CDR1 is MNHEY and CDR2 is SVGAGI. The CDR3: CASSYSGISNQPQHF. CDR3 in DNA: TGTGCCAGCAGTTACTCAGGGATTAGCAATCAGCCCCAGCATTTT.

DNA of the CDR3: TGTGCCACCAGTGCACTAGCGGGGTACAATGAGCAGTTCTTC. Protein sequence: CATSALAGYNEQFF. The chain couples TRBV24-1 to TRBJ2-1, with 10 nucleotides matching TRBD2. V lost 5 bases to trimming and J lost 4 bases; unmatched junction nucleotides: 1. CDR1 is KGHDR, CDR2 SFDVKD, per germline. This CDR3 has 14 amino acids.

This clone was seen a single time. The genes are TRBV27 and TRBJ2-7; 11 nucleotides match TRBD2. The CDR3 totals 15 residues. The V and J ends lost 6 bases and 5 bases, in that order; junction bases with no gene match: 9. Germline lookup yields CDR1 MNHEY and CDR2 SMNVEV (reference sequence). CDR3 loop: CASRLHTSGRDEQYF. CDR3 sequence (DNA): TGTGCCAGCAGACTACACACTAGCGGGAGAGACGAGCAGTACTTC.

The CDR3 bases are TGTGCCAGCAGCGTATCCCGACAGAGCTCCTACGAGCAGTACGTC. It encodes CASSVSRQSSYEQYV. The chain couples TRBV21-1 to TRBJ2-7; the table's D call of TRBD1 was not tested on the DNA. TRBV21-1 is flagged as a pseudogene. There are 15 residues in the CDR3.

Worth noting for this clone: This sample also contains other DNA sequences that code for the same CDR3. The chain is built from TRBV5-4 and TRBJ2-1, with D unresolved. CDR3 length: 13 residues. V lost 0 bases and J 3 bases, leaving 4 bases between the germline ends. Germline CDR1 and CDR2: SGHNT and YYREEE (reference sequence). The CDR3 reads CASSLGLYNEQFF. The CDR3 region has the DNA TGTGCCAGCAGCTTGGGCCTCTACAATGAGCAGTTCTTC.

This clone was observed once. The CDR3 bases are TGTGCCAGCAGCCAATTTGAGGGTCTGCCGATGAACACTGAAGCTTTCTTT. Translating gives CASSQFEGLPMNTEAFF. V is TRBV14 and J is TRBJ1-1; the D is unclear. This CDR3 contains 17 residues. The V end was cut by 2 bases, the J end by 0 bases, with 16 bases between. Germline CDR1 and CDR2: SGHDN and FVKESK.

The CDR3 sequence: CASSLSLGSVEAFF. CDR3 DNA: TGTGCCAGCAGTTTATCGCTGGGATCCGTCGAAGCTTTCTTT. The V call is TRBV27, the J call TRBJ1-1; D gene unclear. Trimming removed 0 bases at V and 8 bases at J, with 13 bases between. This CDR3 comprises 14 residues. Looked up from germline, CDR1 is MNHEY and CDR2 is SMNVEV (reference sequence).

This clone was picked up a small number of times. V is TRBV7-9 and J is TRBJ2-2, with D tentatively TRBD1 or TRBD2 (5 bases each). This CDR3 region has 13 residues. V shed 3 bases and J shed 4 bases, with 6 bases lying between them. Per germline, CDR1 SEHNR and CDR2 FQNEAQ (reference sequence). CDR3 sequence: CASSFGGTGELFF. The CDR3 bases are TGTGCCAGCAGCTTTGGGGGCACCGGGGAGCTGTTTTTT.

V is TRBV18 and J is TRBJ1-1, with 7 bases fitting TRBD1. The germline V gene encodes CDR1 KGHSH and CDR2 LQKENI. J lost 8 bases, V lost 2 bases, and 5 bases had no gene match. The CDR3 totals 13 residues. CDR3 DNA sequence: TGTGCCAGCTCACCAGACAGGGCCCTAGAAGCTTTCTTT. Translated, it gives CASSPDRALEAFF.

The V gene is TRBV4-3, the J gene TRBJ1-1; perhaps TRBD1 as D (6 bases). This CDR3 has 14 residues. V lost 0 bases to trimming and J lost 4 bases, with 9 bases between them. Germline V lookup: CDR1 LGHNA, CDR2 YSLEER. The CDR3 reads CASSQERGSTEAFF. For the CDR3, the DNA is TGCGCCAGCAGCCAAGAAAGGGGGTCCACTGAAGCTTTCTTT.

The J gene is TRBJ2-7, the V gene TRBV29-1, with 8 bases identical to TRBD2. The germline V gene encodes CDR1 SQVTM and CDR2 ANQGSEA. The V segment lost 4 bases and the J segment 2 bases; nucleotides outside the gene matches: 7. The CDR3 covers 14 residues. In nucleotides, the CDR3 is TGCAGCGTTGGGATTGGACTAGCAGCCTACGAGCAGTACTTC. Translated: CSVGIGLAAYEQYF.

The chain uses TRBV28 and TRBJ1-2, with D maybe TRBD1 (6 bases). Germline V gene data show CDR1 as MDHEN and CDR2 as SYDVKM. The CDR3 consists of 15 residues. Trimming removed 6 bases from V and 0 bases from J, with 14 bases in between. CDR3 sequence (DNA): TGTGCCAGCAGCTCTACAGGGCCCTCTAACTATGGCTACACCTTC. This translates into CASSSTGPSNYGYTF.

This clone has only one observation. The J gene is TRBJ2-7, the V gene TRBV7-9; 7 bases match TRBD2. Trimming cost V 4 bases and J 1 base; bases outside gene matches: 7. The CDR3 loop spans 15 amino acids. Germline V gene data show CDR1 as SEHNR and CDR2 as FQNEAQ (reference sequence). CDR3 DNA: TGTGCCAGCAGCTCCCCCGAAGCGGGGTCCTACGAGCAGTACTTC. Encoded protein: CASSSPEAGSYEQYF. The full variable domain, with the rest looked up from reference TRBV7-9 and TRBJ2-7, is DTGVSQNPRHKITKRGQNVTFRCDPISEHNRLYWYRQTLGQGPEFLTYFQNEAQLEKSRLLSDRFSAERPKGSFSTLEIQRTEQGDSAMYLCASSSPEAGSYEQYFGPGTRLTVT.

The CDR3 loop is CASSRLDRIEAFF. As DNA, the CDR3 is TGTGCCAGTAGTAGATTAGACAGGATTGAAGCTTTCTTT. This chain connects TRBV19 to TRBJ1-1; TRBD1 is a possible D gene (6 bases). Germline CDR1 and CDR2: LNHDA and SQIVND (reference sequence). The germline V and J ends were trimmed by 4 bases and 7 bases, with 13 bases remaining between them. The CDR3 has 13 amino acids.

V gene TRBV7-8 combines with J gene TRBJ1-5; D gene uncertain. This CDR3 contains 13 residues. V was cut by 2 bases and J by 3 bases, with 5 bases left in between. The germline gives CDR1 SGHVS, CDR2 FQNEAQ. The CDR3 spells CASSLWVNQPQHF. Written as DNA, the CDR3 is TGTGCCAGCAGCTTATGGGTCAATCAGCCCCAGCATTTT.

V is TRBV2 and J is TRBJ1-5; D not certain. V lost 3 bases, J lost 4 bases, and 13 bases lay in between. The CDR3 length is 15 residues. The germline CDR1 and CDR2 sequences are SNHLY and FYNNEI. The CDR3 loop is CASSDPRRANQPQHF. For the CDR3, the DNA is TGTGCCAGCAGTGATCCCCGCAGAGCAAATCAGCCCCAGCATTTT.

The chain is built from TRBV2 and TRBJ2-3, with 7 nucleotides matching TRBD1. V shed 4 bases, J shed 2 bases, and the junction held 9 bases outside the gene matches. Germline V gene data show CDR1 as SNHLY and CDR2 as FYNNEI. The CDR3 loop spans 16 amino acids. The CDR3: CASSAKRTGVTDTQYF. As DNA, the CDR3 is TGTGCCAGCAGTGCAAAAAGGACAGGAGTCACAGATACGCAGTATTTT.

CDR3 nucleotide sequence: TGTGCCAGCAGTGAAAAGGGGGAAACTGAAGCTTTCTTT. This translates into CASSEKGETEAFF. V usage is TRBV2 and J usage is TRBJ1-1, with D possibly TRBD1 on 6 matching bases. The germline V gene encodes CDR1 SNHLY and CDR2 FYNNEI. The V end was cut by 2 bases, the J end by 5 bases, with 9 bases between. The CDR3 loop spans 13 amino acids.

The chain uses TRBV7-9 and TRBJ2-7; D is perhaps TRBD1 (6 bases). Germline V gene sequence: CDR1 SEHNR, CDR2 FQNEAQ (reference sequence). V was pared by 3 bases and J by 0 bases, with 12 bases between. The CDR3 runs 15 residues. The CDR3 loop is CASSFPGHLSYEQYF. CDR3 sequence (DNA): TGTGCCAGCAGCTTCCCGGGACACCTCTCCTACGAGCAGTACTTC.

This clone was recorded once. The gene calls are TRBV5-1 and TRBJ2-5, with TRBD2 matching over 7 bases. The CDR3 consists of 14 residues. Trimming removed 4 bases from V and 5 bases from J; junction bases left unmatched: 8. Germline-derived CDR1 and CDR2 are SGHRS and YFSETQ. The CDR3 sequence is CASSRRGGSETQYF. CDR3 DNA: TGCGCCAGCAGCCGGCGAGGCGGGAGTGAGACCCAGTACTTC.

This clone has only one observation. The CDR3 region is CASSPLTGGGDGYTF. The CDR3 DNA reads TGTGCCAGCAGCCCCCTGACAGGGGGCGGCGATGGCTACACCTTC. V gene TRBV11-2 combines with J gene TRBJ1-2, with 10 bases matching TRBD1. Germline values: CDR1 SGHAT, CDR2 FQNNGV. V lost 5 bases, J lost 6 bases, and 9 bases stayed unmatched. The CDR3 totals 15 residues.

This chain joins TRBV28 and TRBJ1-3; TRBD1 agrees at 7 bases. The junction had 5 bases not matched to a gene; V was cut back by 7 bases and J by 2 bases. CDR1 MDHEN and CDR2 SYDVKM come from the germline V gene. This CDR3 is built from 14 residues. DNA for the CDR3: TGTGCCAGCACCCCACAGGGGACTGGAAACACCATATATTTT. This gives the protein CASTPQGTGNTIYF.

The chain couples TRBV5-6 to TRBJ1-1; D not resolved. This CDR3 is 11 amino acids long. V lost 0 bases to trimming and J lost 3 bases, with 0 bases between them. CDR1 is SGHDT, CDR2 YYEEEE, per germline. Written as DNA, the CDR3 is TGTGCCAGCAGCTTGGACACTGAAGCTTTCTTT. Residues: CASSLDTEAFF.

CDR3 region: CASTYREKQPQHF. The CDR3 nucleotides read TGTGCCAGTACTTACAGGGAGAAACAGCCCCAGCATTTT. This sequence joins TRBV19 and TRBJ1-5, with a possible D match to TRBD1 (6 bases). Trimming shortened V by 7 bases and J by 7 bases, and 14 bases separated the two germline ends. Per germline, CDR1 LNHDA and CDR2 SQIVND (reference sequence). CDR3 size: 13 residues. The entire variable domain, with the rest obtained from reference TRBV19 and TRBJ1-5, is as follows: DGGITQSPKYLFRKEGQNVTLSCEQNLNHDAMYWYRQDPGQGLRLIYYSQIVNDFQKGDIAEGYSVSREKKESFPLTVTSAQKNPTAFYLCASTYREKQPQHFGDGTRLSIL.